This T cell receptor (beta chain) originates from a study of cytotoxic CD8 clonotypes in ibrutinib-treated CLL. Study at large: An average of about 250,000 productive templates and some 100,000 productive rearrangements was obtained per sample.

The study, taken as a whole, reports: Patients had baseline clonality above age-matched healthy donors, and this clonality moved with circulating CD8+ T-cell counts.

CDR3 length: 15 amino acids. CDR1 MNHEY and CDR2 SMNVEV come from the germline V gene (reference sequence). The germline V and J ends were trimmed by 4 bases and 5 bases, with 14 bases remaining between them. Depth targeted 1 in 200,000 to 1 in 1 million T cells, averaging 10x coverage per clonotype. Libraries were prepared by immunoSEQ multiplex PCR; TCRdb keeps only in-frame clonotypes and omits some of them. The table has about 160,000 clones, 81% seen once. This clone occurred a few times. Its antigen is undetermined. The sequences come from PBMCs, collected after 12 months of ibrutinib treatment. This TCR derives from a human donor with chronic lymphocytic leukemia. V and J are TRBV27 and TRBJ2-2, with D possibly being TRBD1 (6 bases). The CDR3 protein is CASSSGTTLTGELFF. In nucleotides, the CDR3 is TGTGCCAGCAGTTCCGGGACAACATTAACCGGGGAGCTGTTTTTT.